The source of this T cell receptor (beta chain) is a study of blood T cell repertoires in COVID-19. Under the authors' procedure: It was from reference gene primer amplification that nucleated cell counts were estimated. Profiled with immunoSEQ multiplex PCR; TCRdb holds only in-frame clones, not every one. V, J and clone size are taken as reported in that table, and D and trimming were inferred from the DNA itself. The data contain 50,000 to 65,000 clones, roughly 80% of them singletons. This receptor was obtained from a woman aged 55-70 years with acute or convalescent COVID-19. Material: peripheral blood.

As DNA, the CDR3 is TGTGCCAGCAGCGTACCACAGGGGGGCGGACCAGAGACCCAGTACTTC. Translated: CASSVPQGGGPETQYF. This sequence joins TRBV9 and TRBJ2-5, with 8 bases aligning to TRBD1. The J segment lost 4 bases and the V segment lost 1 base, leaving 9 bases of the junction unmatched. The CDR3 is 16 amino acids. Per the germline V gene, CDR1 is SGDLS and CDR2 is YYNGEE.